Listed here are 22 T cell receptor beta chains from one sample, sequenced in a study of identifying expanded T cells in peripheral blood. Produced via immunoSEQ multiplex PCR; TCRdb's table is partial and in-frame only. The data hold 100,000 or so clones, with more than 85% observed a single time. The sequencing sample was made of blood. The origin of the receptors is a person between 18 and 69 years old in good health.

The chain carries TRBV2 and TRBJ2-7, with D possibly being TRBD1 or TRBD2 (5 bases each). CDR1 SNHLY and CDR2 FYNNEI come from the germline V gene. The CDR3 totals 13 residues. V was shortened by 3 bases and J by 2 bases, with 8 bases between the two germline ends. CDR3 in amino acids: CASSDGGTYEQYF. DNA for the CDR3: TGTGCCAGCAGTGATGGGGGAACCTACGAGCAGTACTTC.

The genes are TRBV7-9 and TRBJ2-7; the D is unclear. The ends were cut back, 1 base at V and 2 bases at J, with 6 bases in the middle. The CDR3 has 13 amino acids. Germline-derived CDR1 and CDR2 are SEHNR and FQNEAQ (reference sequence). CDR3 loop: CASSLEGPYEQYF. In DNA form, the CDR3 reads TGTGCCAGCAGCTTAGAGGGTCCCTACGAGCAGTACTTC.

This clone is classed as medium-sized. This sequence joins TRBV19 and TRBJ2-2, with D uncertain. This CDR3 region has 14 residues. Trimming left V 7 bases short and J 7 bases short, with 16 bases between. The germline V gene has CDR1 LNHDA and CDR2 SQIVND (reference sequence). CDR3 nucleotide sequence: TGTGCCAGTACCGATGGCCCGCATTACGGGGAGCTGTTTTTT. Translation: CASTDGPHYGELFF. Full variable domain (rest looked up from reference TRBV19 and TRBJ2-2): DGGITQSPKYLFRKEGQNVTLSCEQNLNHDAMYWYRQDPGQGLRLIYYSQIVNDFQKGDIAEGYSVSREKKESFPLTVTSAQKNPTAFYLCASTDGPHYGELFFGEGSRLTVL.

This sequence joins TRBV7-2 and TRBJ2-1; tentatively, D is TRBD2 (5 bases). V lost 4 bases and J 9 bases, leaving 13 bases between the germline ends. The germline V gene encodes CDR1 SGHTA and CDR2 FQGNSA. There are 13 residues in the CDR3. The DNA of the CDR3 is TGTGCCAGCAGCTCCCGTCGGGGTAGTGAGCAGTTCTTC. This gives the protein CASSSRRGSEQFF.

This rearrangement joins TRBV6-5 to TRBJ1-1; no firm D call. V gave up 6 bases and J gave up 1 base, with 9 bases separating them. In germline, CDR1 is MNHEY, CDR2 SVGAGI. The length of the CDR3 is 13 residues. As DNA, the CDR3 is TGTGCCAGCAGAGTCCGGGAGAACACTGAAGCTTTCTTT. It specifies CASRVRENTEAFF.

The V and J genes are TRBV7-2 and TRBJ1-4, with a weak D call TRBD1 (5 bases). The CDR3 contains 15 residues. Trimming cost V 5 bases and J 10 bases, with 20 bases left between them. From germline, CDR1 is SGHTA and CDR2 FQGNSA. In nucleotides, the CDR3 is TGTGCCAGCAGCCCTCCTGGGGCAGGGTCCGGAAAACTGTTTTTT. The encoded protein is CASSPPGAGSGKLFF.

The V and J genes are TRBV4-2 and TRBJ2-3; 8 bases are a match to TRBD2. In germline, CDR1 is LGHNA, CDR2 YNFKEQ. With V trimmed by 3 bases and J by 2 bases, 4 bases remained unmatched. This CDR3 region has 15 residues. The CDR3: CASSHGAGATDTQYF. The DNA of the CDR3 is TGTGCCAGCAGCCACGGAGCGGGGGCCACAGATACGCAGTATTTT.

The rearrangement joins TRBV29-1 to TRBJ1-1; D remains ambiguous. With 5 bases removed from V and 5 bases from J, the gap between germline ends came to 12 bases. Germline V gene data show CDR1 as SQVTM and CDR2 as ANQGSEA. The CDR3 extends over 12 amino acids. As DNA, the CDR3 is TGCAGCGTTTTAAAGGCGAGGACTGAAGCTTTCTTT. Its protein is CSVLKARTEAFF.

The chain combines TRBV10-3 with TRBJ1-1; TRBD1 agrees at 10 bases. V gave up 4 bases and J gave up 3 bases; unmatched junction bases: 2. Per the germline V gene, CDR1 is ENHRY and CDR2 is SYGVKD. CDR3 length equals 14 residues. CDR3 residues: CAISADRGYTEAFF. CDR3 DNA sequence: TGTGCCATCAGTGCGGACAGGGGGTACACTGAAGCTTTCTTT.

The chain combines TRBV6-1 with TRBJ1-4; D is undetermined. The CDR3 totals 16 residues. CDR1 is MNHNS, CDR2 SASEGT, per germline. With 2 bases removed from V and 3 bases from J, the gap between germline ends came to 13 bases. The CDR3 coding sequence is TGTGCCAGCAGTGAAAGTCCCCAGGCACCTAATGAAAAACTGTTTTTT. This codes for CASSESPQAPNEKLFF.

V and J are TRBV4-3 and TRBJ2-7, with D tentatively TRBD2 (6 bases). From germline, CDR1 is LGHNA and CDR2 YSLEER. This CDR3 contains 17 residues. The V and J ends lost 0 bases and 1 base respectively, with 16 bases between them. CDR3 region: CASSQDLYGGGSYEQYF. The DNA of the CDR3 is TGCGCCAGCAGCCAAGATCTGTACGGGGGAGGATCCTACGAGCAGTACTTC.

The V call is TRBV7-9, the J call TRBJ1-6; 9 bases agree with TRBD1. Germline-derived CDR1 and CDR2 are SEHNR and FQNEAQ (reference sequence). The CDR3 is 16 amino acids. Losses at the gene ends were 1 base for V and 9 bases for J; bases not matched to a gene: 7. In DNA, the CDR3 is TGTGCCAGCAGCTTAGGAGGGGACAGGGCTGGTTCACCCCTCCACTTT. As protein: CASSLGGDRAGSPLHF.

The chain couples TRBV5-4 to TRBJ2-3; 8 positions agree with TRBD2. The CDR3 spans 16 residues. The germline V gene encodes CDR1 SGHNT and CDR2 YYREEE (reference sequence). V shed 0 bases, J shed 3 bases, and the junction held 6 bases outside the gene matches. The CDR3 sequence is CASSLAVTGGTDTQYF. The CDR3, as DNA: TGTGCCAGCAGCTTGGCCGTAACGGGGGGGACAGATACGCAGTATTTT.

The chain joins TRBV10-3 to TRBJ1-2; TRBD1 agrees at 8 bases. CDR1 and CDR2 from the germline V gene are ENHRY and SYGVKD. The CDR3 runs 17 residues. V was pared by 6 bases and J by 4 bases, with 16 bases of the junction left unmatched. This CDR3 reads CAISRGQGAGEGYGYTF. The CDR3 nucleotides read TGTGCCATCAGCCGGGGGCAGGGGGCTGGTGAGGGCTATGGCTACACCTTC.

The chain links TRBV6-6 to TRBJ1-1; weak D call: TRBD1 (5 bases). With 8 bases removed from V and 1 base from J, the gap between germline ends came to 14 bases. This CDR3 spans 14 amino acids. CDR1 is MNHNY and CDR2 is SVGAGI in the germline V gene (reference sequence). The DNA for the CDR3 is TGTGCCAGCGTCGGGGACTATAAGAACACTGAAGCTTTCTTT. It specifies CASVGDYKNTEAFF.

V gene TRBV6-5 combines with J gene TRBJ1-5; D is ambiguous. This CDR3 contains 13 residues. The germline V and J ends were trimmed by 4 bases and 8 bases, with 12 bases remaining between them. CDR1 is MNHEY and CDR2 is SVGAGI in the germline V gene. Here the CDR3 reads CASSSHPEEPQHF. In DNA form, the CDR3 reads TGTGCCAGCAGTTCACACCCGGAGGAGCCCCAGCATTTT.

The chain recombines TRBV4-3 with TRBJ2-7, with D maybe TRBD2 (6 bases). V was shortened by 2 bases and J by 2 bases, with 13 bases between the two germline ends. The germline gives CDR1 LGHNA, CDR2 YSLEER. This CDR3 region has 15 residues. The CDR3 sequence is CASSQSGGLTYEQYF. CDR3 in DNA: TGCGCCAGCAGCCAATCTGGAGGGCTCACCTACGAGCAGTACTTC.

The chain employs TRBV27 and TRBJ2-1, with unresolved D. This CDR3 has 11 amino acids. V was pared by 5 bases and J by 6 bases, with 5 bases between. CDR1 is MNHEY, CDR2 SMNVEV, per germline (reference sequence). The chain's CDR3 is CASSDLNEQFF. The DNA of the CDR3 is TGTGCCAGCAGTGACCTCAATGAGCAGTTCTTC.

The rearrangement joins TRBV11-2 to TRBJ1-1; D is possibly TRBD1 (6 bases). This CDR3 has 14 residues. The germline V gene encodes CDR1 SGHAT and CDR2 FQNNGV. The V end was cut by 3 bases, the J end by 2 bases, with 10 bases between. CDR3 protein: CASSFSRGNTEAFF. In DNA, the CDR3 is TGTGCCAGCAGCTTTTCCAGGGGTAACACTGAAGCTTTCTTT.

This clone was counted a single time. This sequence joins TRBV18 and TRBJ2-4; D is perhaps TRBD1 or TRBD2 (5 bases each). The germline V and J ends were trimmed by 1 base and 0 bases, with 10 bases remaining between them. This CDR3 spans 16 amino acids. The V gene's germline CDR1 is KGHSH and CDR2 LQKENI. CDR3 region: CASSPRGNSAKNIQYF. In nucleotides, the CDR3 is TGTGCCAGCTCACCACGGGGGAATTCAGCCAAAAACATTCAGTACTTC.

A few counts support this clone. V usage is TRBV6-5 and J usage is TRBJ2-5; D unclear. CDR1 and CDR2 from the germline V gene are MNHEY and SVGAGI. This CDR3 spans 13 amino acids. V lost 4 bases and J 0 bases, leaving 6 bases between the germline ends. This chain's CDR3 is CASSWQDQETQYF. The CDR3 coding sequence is TGTGCCAGCAGTTGGCAGGACCAAGAGACCCAGTACTTC.

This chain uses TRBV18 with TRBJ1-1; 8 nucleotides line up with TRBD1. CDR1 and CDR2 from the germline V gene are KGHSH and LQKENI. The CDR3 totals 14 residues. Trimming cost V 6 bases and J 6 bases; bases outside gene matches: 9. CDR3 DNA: TGTGCCAGCTCTCCTCTGGACAGGGCTGCTGAAGCTTTCTTT. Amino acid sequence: CASSPLDRAAEAFF.